The rows below give T cell receptor beta chains drawn from one sample of a study of cytomegalovirus exposure and HLA in healthy donors. Repertoires were generated with immunoSEQ multiplex PCR, while TCRdb's copy carries only in-frame clones and drops some. The profile shows about 130,000 clones, around 80% of them singletons. Source material: PBMCs. The receptors were gathered from a man in his forties in good health and CMV-seropositive. Each CDR3 is given with its conserved first and last residue. The D gene is left open where the match is weak. Where a row states a size, it is once, few, many or the class of an expanded clone; other rows omit it.

d_call	v_call	clone_size	j_call	cdr3_aa	cdr3_nt
.	TRBV25-1	.	TRBJ2-5	CASSEEWGVRETQYF	TGTGCCAGCAGTGAGGAGTGGGGGGTGAGAGAGACCCAGTACTTC
.	TRBV2	.	TRBJ1-3	CASSPQVEGNTIYF	TGTGCCAGCAGTCCACAGGTGGAAGGAAACACCATATATTTT
.	TRBV6-1	few	TRBJ1-1	CASSELGYGTEAFF	TGTGCCAGCAGTGAACTGGGCTACGGAACTGAAGCTTTCTTT
TRBD1	TRBV27	.	TRBJ1-4	CASSPDYGQGTTNEKLFF	TGTGCCAGCAGTCCCGACTATGGACAGGGGACAACTAATGAAAAACTGTTTTTT
TRBD2	TRBV9	.	TRBJ2-5	CASSGGGARGTQYF	TGTGCCAGCAGCGGGGGAGGGGCCCGCGGGACCCAGTACTTC
TRBD1	TRBV27	.	TRBJ2-1	CATRRQGTNEQFF	TGTGCCACCCGCCGACAGGGCACTAATGAGCAGTTCTTC
TRBD1	TRBV7-6	few	TRBJ2-2	CASSLRSGTGGTGELFF	TGTGCCAGCAGCTTACGGTCCGGGACAGGGGGCACCGGGGAGCTGTTTTTT
.	TRBV5-1	.	TRBJ1-2	CASSLGTANYGYTF	TGCGCCAGCAGCTTGGGCACAGCTAACTATGGCTACACCTTC
TRBD2	TRBV5-1	once	TRBJ2-1	CASSGLDGRALPPRGWDEQFF	TGCGCCAGCAGCGGCCTTGACGGGAGGGCCCTGCCCCCTCGTGGATGGGATGAGCAGTTCTTC
TRBD2	TRBV6-5	.	TRBJ2-5	CASSPSGRETQYF	TGTGCCAGCAGTCCTAGCGGGAGAGAGACCCAGTACTTC
TRBD1	TRBV30	.	TRBJ1-2	CAWMTGRSVGGYANYGYTF	TGTGCCTGGATGACAGGGCGGTCGGTCGGAGGATATGCTAACTATGGCTACACCTTC